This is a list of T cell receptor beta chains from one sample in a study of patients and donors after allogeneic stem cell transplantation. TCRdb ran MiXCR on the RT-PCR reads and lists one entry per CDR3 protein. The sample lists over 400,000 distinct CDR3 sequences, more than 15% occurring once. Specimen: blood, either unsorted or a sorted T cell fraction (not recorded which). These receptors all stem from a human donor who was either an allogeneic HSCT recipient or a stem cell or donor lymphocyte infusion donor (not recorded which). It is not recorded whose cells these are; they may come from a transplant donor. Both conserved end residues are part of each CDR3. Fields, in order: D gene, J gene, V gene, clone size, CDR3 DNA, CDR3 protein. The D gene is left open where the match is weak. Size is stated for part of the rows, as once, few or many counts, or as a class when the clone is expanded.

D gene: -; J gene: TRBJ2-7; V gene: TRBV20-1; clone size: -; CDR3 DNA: TGCAGTGCTAGGGGACGGCAGGTCGACGAGCAGTACTTC; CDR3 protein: CSARGRQVDEQYF
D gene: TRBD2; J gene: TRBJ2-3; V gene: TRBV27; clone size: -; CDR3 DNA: TGTGCCAGCAGTGCACTCCTCCGGGGGAGGGCATCAGATACGCAGTATTTT; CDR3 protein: CASSALLRGRASDTQYF
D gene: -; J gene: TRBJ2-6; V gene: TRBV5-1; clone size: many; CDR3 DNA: TGCGCCAGCAGCCTGGGGTCGTCAGCTGGGGCCAACGTCCTGACTTTC; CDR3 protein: CASSLGSSAGANVLTF
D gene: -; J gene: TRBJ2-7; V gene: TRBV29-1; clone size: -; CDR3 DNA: TGCAGCGTTGATCAGGGGAGCTCCTACGAGCAGTACTTC; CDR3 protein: CSVDQGSSYEQYF
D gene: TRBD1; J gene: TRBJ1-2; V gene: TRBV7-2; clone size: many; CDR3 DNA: TGCGCCAGCAGCTTGGTGGGACAGGGCTATGGCTACACCTTC; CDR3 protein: CASSLVGQGYGYTF
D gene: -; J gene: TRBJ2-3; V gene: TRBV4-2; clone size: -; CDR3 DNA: TGTGCCAGCAGCCGGACCCCCGAACGCGGGACCCCCCCCGCAGATACGCAGTATTTT; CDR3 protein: CASSRTPERGTPPADTQYF
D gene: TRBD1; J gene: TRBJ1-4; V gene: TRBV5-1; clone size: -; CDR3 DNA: TGCGCCAGCAGCTTGGCCGGGACAGGGGTTGAAAAACTGTTTTTT; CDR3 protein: CASSLAGTGVEKLFF
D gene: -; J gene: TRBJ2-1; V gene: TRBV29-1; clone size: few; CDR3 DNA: TGCAGCGTTCCGGGACGACCATACAATGAGCAGTTCTTC; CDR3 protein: CSVPGRPYNEQFF
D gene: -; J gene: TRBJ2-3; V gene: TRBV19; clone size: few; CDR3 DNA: TGTGCCACCGCGCGGGATACGCAGTATTTT; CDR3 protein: CATARDTQYF
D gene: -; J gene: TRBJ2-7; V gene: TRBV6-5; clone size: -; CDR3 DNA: TGTGCCAGCAGTTTGACAGAATCCTACGAGCAGTACTTC; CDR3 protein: CASSLTESYEQYF
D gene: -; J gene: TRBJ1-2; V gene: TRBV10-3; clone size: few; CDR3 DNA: TGTGCCATCAGCGTGACAAGGTACTATGGCTACACCTTC; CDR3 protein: CAISVTRYYGYTF
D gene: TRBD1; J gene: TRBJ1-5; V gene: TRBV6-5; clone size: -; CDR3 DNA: TGTGCCAGCAGTTACTCGGGGACAGGGACTCAGCCCCAGCATTTT; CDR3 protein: CASSYSGTGTQPQHF
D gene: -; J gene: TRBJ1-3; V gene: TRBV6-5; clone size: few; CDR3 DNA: TGTGCCAGCAGTTACTCGGGGGGTCCTCTAGGAAACACCATATATTTT; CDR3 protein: CASSYSGGPLGNTIYF
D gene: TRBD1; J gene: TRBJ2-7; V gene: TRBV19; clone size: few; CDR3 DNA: TGTGCCAGTAGTATTTGGGCAGGGGGAGCCGAGCAGTACTTC; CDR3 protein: CASSIWAGGAEQYF
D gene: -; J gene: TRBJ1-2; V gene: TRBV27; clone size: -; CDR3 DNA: TGTGCCAGCAGTAATCACAGGGTATATGGCTACACCTTC; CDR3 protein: CASSNHRVYGYTF
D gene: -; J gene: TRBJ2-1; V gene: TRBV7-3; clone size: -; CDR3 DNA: TGTGCCAGCAGCGGCGAACTAGGGGCCAATGAGCAGTTCTTC; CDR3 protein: CASSGELGANEQFF
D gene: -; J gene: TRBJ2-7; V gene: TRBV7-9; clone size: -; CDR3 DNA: TGTGCCAGCAGCTTAGCTTTAGGGGAGCAGGGGCATTACGAGCAGTACTTC; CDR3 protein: CASSLALGEQGHYEQYF
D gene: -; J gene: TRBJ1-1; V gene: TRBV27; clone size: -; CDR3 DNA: TGTGCCAGCAGTTTAAAGGGTTGGGGGCCTGAAGCTTTCTTT; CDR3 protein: CASSLKGWGPEAFF
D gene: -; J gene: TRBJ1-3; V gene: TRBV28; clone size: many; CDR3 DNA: TGTGCCAGCAGTAGTGGCACAGTAGGAAACACCATATATTTT; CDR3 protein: CASSSGTVGNTIYF
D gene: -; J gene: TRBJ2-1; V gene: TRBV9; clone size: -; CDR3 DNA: TGTGCCAGCAGCGATACCCCCGGACAGCCCCGCGAAGAGGCCTACAATGAGCAGTTCTTC; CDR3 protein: CASSDTPGQPREEAYNEQFF
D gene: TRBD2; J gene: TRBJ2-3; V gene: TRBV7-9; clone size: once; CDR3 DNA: TGTGCCAGCAGCTCGAAACAGCCGACTAGCGGTAGTACGCAGTATTTT; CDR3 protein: CASSSKQPTSGSTQYF
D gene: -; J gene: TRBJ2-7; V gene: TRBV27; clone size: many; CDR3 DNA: TGTGCCAGCAGGGGGTACGAGCAGTACTTC; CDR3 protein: CASRGYEQYF
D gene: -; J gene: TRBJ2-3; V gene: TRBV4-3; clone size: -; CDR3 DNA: TGCGCCAGCAGCCAAGCCCCCGTCGCCTCGGCCCCAGAGACGCAGTATTTT; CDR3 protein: CASSQAPVASAPETQYF
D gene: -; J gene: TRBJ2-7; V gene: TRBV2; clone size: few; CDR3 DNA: TGTGCCAGCCATCCTGTAGGGGTCCTCTCCTACGAGCAGTACTTC; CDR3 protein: CASHPVGVLSYEQYF
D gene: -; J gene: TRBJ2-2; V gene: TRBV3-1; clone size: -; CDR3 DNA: TGTGCCAGCAGCCAGGTCCGTGGGGGTACCGGGGAGCTGTTTTTT; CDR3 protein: CASSQVRGGTGELFF
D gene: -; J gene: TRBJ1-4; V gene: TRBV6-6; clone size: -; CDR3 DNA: TGTGCCAGCAGCGGGCGTGGTCGGGAAAAACTGTTTTTT; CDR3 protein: CASSGRGREKLFF
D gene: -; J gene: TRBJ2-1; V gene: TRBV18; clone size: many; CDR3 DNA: TGTGCCAGCTCAGTGGCCTACAATGAGCAGTTCTTC; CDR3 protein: CASSVAYNEQFF
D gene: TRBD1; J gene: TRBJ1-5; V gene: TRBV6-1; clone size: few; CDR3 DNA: TGTGCCAGCAGCTCCGGGACAGGGGGATTGTCCCAGCATTTT; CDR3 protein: CASSSGTGGLSQHF
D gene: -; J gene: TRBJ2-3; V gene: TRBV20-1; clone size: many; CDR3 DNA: TGCAGTGCTGAGTTCGATACGCAGTATTTT; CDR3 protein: CSAEFDTQYF
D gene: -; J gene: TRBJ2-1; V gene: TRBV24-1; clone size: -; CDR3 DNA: TGTGCCACCAGTGATTTTGCCGGGACCTCCTACAATGAGCAGTTCTTC; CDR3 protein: CATSDFAGTSYNEQFF
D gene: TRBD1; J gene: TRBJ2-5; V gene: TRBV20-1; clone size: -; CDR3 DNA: TGCAGTGCTAGAGATAGCACAGGGGGCACGGAGACCCAGTACTTC; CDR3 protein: CSARDSTGGTETQYF
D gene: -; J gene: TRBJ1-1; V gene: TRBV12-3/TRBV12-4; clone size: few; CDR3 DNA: TGTGCCAGCACCCCCATAAGGGGCCTTAAGGGCACTGAAGCTTTCTTT; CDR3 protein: CASTPIRGLKGTEAFF
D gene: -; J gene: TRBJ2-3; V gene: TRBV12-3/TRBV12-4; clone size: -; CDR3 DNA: TGTGCCAGCAGTTTTGGTGGGGGATCCACAGATACGCAGTATTTT; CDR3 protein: CASSFGGGSTDTQYF
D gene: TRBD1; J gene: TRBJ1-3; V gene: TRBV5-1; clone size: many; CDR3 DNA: TGCGCCAGCAGCTTGGGGGACAGAAACGGTGACACCATATATTTT; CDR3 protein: CASSLGDRNGDTIYF
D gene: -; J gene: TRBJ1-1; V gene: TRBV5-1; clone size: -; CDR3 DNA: TGCGCCAGCAGCTTGTATAGGACCATGAACACTGAAGCTTTCTTT; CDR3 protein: CASSLYRTMNTEAFF
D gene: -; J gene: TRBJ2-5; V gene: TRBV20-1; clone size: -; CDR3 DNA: TGCAGTGCAGCACAAGAAGGGACCCAGTACTTC; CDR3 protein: CSAAQEGTQYF
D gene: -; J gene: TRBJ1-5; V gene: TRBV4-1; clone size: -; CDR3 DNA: TGCGCCAGCGGAGACCCCAATCAGCCCCAGCATTTT; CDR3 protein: CASGDPNQPQHF
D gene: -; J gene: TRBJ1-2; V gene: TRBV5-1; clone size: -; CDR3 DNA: TGCGCCAGCAGCTTCGTCAGGGGAAATGGCTACACCTTC; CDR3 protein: CASSFVRGNGYTF
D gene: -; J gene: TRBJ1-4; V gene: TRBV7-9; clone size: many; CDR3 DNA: TGTGCCAGCAGCTTAGATCGGAATAATGAAAAACTGTTTTTT; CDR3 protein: CASSLDRNNEKLFF
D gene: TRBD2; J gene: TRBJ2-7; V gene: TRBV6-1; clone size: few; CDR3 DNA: TGTGCCAGCAGCCTACCTAAGCGGGGGGGAACCTACGAGCAGTACTTC; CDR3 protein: CASSLPKRGGTYEQYF
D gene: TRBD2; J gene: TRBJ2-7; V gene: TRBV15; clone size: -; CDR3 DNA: TGTGCCACCACTAGCGGCCTCGGGGACGAGCAGTACTTC; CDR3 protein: CATTSGLGDEQYF
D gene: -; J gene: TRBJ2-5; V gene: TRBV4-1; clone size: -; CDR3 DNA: TGCGCCAGCAGCCAAGATCTCGGCCTCCCCGACCAGTACTTC; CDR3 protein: CASSQDLGLPDQYF
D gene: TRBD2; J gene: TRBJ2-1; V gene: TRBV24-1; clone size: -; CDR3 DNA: TGTGCCACCAGTGATTCAGGACTAGGACGGGACAATGAGCAGTTCTTC; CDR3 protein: CATSDSGLGRDNEQFF
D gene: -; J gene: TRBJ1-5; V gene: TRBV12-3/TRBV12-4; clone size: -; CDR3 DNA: TGTGCCAGCAGCCTCCAGCACTATCAGCCCCAGCATTTT; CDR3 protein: CASSLQHYQPQHF
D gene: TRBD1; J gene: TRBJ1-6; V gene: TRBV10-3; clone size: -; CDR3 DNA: TGTGCCATCCGGACAGGGGGAGTCTATAATTCACCCCTCCACTTT; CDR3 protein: CAIRTGGVYNSPLHF
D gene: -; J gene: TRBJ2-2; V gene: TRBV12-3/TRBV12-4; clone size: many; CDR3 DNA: TGTGCCAGCGATGTATCAGGGGTCGGCGGGGAGCTGTTTTTT; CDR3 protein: CASDVSGVGGELFF
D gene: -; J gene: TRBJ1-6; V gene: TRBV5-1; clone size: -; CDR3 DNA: TGCGCCAGCAGCTTGGCCGGCAGAGATAATTCACCCCTCCACTTT; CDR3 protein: CASSLAGRDNSPLHF
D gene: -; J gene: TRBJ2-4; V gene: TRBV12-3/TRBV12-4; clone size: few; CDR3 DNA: TGTGCCAGCAGTTTCTCGGACACCCAAAACATTCAGTACTTC; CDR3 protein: CASSFSDTQNIQYF
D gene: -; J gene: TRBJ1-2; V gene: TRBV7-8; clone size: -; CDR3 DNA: TGTGCCAGCAGATCTCGGGACAAGTATGGCTACACCTTC; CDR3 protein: CASRSRDKYGYTF
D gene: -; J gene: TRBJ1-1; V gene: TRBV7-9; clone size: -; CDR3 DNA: TGTGCCAGCAGCTTGGAGATATTGAACACTGAGGCTTTCTTT; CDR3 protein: CASSLEILNTEAFF
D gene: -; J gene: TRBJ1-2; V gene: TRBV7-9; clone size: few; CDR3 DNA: TGTGCCAGCAGCTCTGCAGGGACGGGCTACACCTTC; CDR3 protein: CASSSAGTGYTF
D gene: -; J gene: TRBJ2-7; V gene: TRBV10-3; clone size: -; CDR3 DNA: TGTGCCATTCGAAACCGGGACACCTCAGACGAGCAGTACTTC; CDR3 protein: CAIRNRDTSDEQYF
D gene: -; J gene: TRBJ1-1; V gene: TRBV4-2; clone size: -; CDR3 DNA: TGTGCCAGCAGCCTTAGCTCGGGGATGAACACTGAAGCTTTCTTT; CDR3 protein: CASSLSSGMNTEAFF
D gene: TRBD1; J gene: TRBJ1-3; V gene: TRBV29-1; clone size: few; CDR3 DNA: TGCAGCGTTGAGGACAGGGTGGACGGAAACACCATATATTTT; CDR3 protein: CSVEDRVDGNTIYF
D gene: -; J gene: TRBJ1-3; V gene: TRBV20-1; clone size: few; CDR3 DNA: TGCAGTGCTAGAGGGGACAACCGCTCTGGAAACACCATATATTTT; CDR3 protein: CSARGDNRSGNTIYF
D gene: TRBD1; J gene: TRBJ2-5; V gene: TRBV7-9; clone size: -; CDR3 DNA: TGTGCCAGCAGCTTACGCCCCCCGACAGGGCCAGAGACCCAGTACTTC; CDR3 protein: CASSLRPPTGPETQYF
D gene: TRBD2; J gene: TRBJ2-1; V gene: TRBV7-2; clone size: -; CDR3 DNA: TGTGCCAGCAGCTTAGCCGGGACTACCTCCTACAATGAGCAGTTCTTC; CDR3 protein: CASSLAGTTSYNEQFF
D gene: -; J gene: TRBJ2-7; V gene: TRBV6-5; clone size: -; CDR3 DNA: TGTGCCAGCAGTTATTCCACAGGGCCCCTGATGGAGCAGTACTTC; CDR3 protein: CASSYSTGPLMEQYF